The rows below give T cell receptor beta chains drawn from one sample of a study of T-cell reconstitution after alpha-beta-depleted transplantation in children. TCRdb itself ran the PCR reads through MiXCR, one entry per CDR3 protein. The top ten clones hold 2% to 3% of a sample with hundreds of thousands of distinct CDR3 sequences, 12% of them seen once. Sequences were derived from PBMCs from the stem cell graft donor, sampled from the stem cell graft. The receptors were gathered from a human donor who donated a stem cell graft to a child with acute lymphoblastic leukemia. CDR3s include the opening cysteine and the closing phenylalanine or tryptophan. A D gene is named only where the DNA matches it firmly. Size tells how often a clone was seen (once, few, many) or the class of an expanded clone, and some rows leave it out.

j_call d_call clone_size v_call cdr3_aa cdr3_nt
TRBJ1-5 TRBD1 many TRBV7-2 CASSLLGTASNQPQHF TGTGCCAGCAGCCTGCTAGGGACAGCTAGCAATCAGCCCCAGCATTTT
TRBJ2-1 TRBD2 many TRBV6-4 CASSEAGGPSEQFF TGTGCCAGCAGTGAGGCGGGGGGGCCGAGTGAGCAGTTCTTC
TRBJ1-5 . many TRBV27 CASSPTQSQPQHF TGTGCCAGCAGTCCTACTCAGTCTCAGCCCCAGCATTTT
TRBJ1-5 . many TRBV6-1 CASSEALGQPQHF TGTGCCAGCAGTGAAGCGTTGGGGCAGCCCCAGCATTTT
TRBJ2-1 TRBD1 many TRBV5-1 CASRSGTGGSYNEQFF TGCGCCAGCAGGTCCGGGACAGGGGGCTCCTACAATGAGCAGTTCTTC
TRBJ2-7 TRBD1 many TRBV28 CASSRGQGNIDEQYF TGTGCCAGCAGCCGAGGACAGGGGAATATCGACGAGCAGTACTTC
TRBJ2-3 . many TRBV11-2 CASSLGAGGGDTQYF TGTGCCAGCAGCTTAGGGGCCGGGGGAGGAGATACGCAGTATTTT
TRBJ2-1 TRBD2 many TRBV4-2 CASSLSLLAPSYNEQFF TGTGCCAGCAGCCTTTCTCTACTAGCGCCCTCCTACAATGAGCAGTTCTTC
TRBJ1-2 TRBD1 many TRBV14 CASSLGTVYGYTF TGTGCCAGCAGCCTAGGGACAGTGTATGGCTACACCTTC
TRBJ2-3 . many TRBV9 CASSGSGPRTDTQYF TGTGCCAGCAGCGGTAGCGGACCGCGCACAGATACGCAGTATTTT
TRBJ1-1 TRBD1 many TRBV5-1 CASSPQTGYPTEAFF TGCGCCAGCAGCCCGCAGACAGGGTACCCCACTGAAGCTTTCTTT
TRBJ2-7 . many TRBV7-6 CASSGAGGSSYEQYF TGTGCCAGCAGCGGGGCAGGGGGGAGCTCCTACGAGCAGTACTTC
TRBJ1-1 TRBD1 many TRBV25-1 CASSDRGSEAFF TGTGCCAGCAGTGACAGGGGGTCTGAAGCTTTCTTT
TRBJ1-1 . many TRBV5-1 CASSIRTGSLSEAFF TGCGCCAGCAGCATCCGGACGGGGTCGTTATCTGAAGCTTTCTTT
TRBJ2-3 TRBD2 . TRBV19 CASSLWTSGSTDTQYF TGTGCCAGTAGTCTCTGGACTAGCGGAAGCACAGATACGCAGTATTTT
TRBJ1-2 . many TRBV29-1 CSVTKTTVEANYGYTF TGCAGCGTCACAAAGACAACAGTTGAAGCTAACTATGGCTACACCTTC
TRBJ2-6 . few TRBV7-2 CASSSRDLANVLTF TGTGCCAGCAGCTCGAGGGATTTAGCCAACGTCCTGACTTTC